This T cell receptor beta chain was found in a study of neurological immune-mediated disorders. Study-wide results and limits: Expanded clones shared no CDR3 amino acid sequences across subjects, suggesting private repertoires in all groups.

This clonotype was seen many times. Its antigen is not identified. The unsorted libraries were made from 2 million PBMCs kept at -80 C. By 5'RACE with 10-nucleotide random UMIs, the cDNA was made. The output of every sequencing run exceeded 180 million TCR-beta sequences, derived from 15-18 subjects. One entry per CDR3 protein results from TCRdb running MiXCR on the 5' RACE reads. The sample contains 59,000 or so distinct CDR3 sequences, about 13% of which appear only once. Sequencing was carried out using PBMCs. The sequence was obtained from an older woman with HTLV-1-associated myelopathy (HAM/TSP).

CDR3 amino acids: CSARDGGRMNTEAFF. In DNA form, the CDR3 reads TGCAGTGCTAGAGATGGGGGGAGAATGAACACTGAAGCTTTCTTT. The rearrangement uses TRBV20-1 and TRBJ1-1; D is possibly TRBD1 (5 bases). The V end lost 0 bases, the J end lost 0 bases, and 11 bases lay between the germline ends. CDR3 length: 15 amino acids. In germline, CDR1 is DFQATT, CDR2 SNEGSKA (reference sequence).